This T cell receptor beta chain is drawn from a study of blood T cell repertoires in COVID-19. Study-level background: The analysed material was cDNA or gDNA that came from T cells, B-cell-depleted T cells, or PBMCs.

Here immunoSEQ multiplex PCR was the method, and the copy in TCRdb shows in-frame clones only, minus some. Among about 160,000 clones listed, about 92% were seen once. Per germline, CDR1 MNHNS and CDR2 SASEGT. This CDR3 has 14 residues. Deletions cut 3 bases from V and 2 bases from J, with 11 bases between. The sequence was collected from a man aged 25-40 years with COVID-19, enrolled during active disease. Sample: peripheral blood. The chain carries TRBV6-1 and TRBJ2-7; tentatively, D is TRBD2 (6 bases). In DNA, the CDR3 is TGTGCCAGCAGTGACCGGGAGACTGCCTACGAGCAGTACTTC. Translation gives CASSDRETAYEQYF.